This T cell receptor beta chain was identified in a study of T-cell reconstitution after alpha-beta-depleted transplantation in children. Regarding the study as a whole: A year had passed since transplant, and T-cell counts and diversity by then came mostly from newly produced T cells. Reportedly, only several hundred clones from non-depleted graft cells drove alpha-beta T-cell counts at about two months.

Comments on this clonotype: The antigen remains undetermined. The junction and the germline gene differ at one end; a read error may be behind it.

The library targeted TCRbeta and was prepared with unique molecular identifiers. From the PCR reads, TCRdb called clonotypes with MiXCR, one entry per CDR3 protein. The sample holds around 450,000 distinct CDR3 sequences; under 12% are singletons and the top ten take just over 2%. The germline gives CDR1 SGHAT, CDR2 FQNNGV. The CDR3 has 14 residues. The sample in question was PBMCs, obtained before TCRalphabeta/CD19-depleted stem cell transplant. The sequence came from a child aged 2-15 years with inherited bone marrow failure, due to receive a stem cell transplant. V and J are TRBV11-2 and TRBJ2-2; D is unclear. The DNA for the CDR3 is TGTGCCAGCACCTTACGACTTCACACCGGGGAGCTGTTTTTT. Its translation: CASTLRLHTGELFF.